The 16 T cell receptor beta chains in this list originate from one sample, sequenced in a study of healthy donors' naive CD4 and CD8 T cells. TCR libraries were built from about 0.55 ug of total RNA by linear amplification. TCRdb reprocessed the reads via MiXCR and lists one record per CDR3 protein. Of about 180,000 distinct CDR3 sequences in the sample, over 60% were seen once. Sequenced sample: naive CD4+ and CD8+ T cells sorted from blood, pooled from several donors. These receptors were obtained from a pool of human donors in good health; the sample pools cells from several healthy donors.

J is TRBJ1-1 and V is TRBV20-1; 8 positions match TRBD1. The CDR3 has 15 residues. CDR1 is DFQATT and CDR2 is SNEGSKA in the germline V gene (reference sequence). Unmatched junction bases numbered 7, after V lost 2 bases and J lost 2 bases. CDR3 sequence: CSARTATGENTEAFF. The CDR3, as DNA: TGCAGTGCTAGAACGGCGACAGGGGAAAACACTGAAGCTTTCTTT.

This CDR3 is CASSQMGGLEAFF. CDR3 sequence (DNA): TGTGCCAGCAGCCAAATGGGGGGACTCGAAGCTTTCTTT. V is TRBV14 and J is TRBJ1-1; D perhaps matches TRBD1 (5 bases). Trimming took off 2 bases at V and 8 bases at J, with 12 bases between the two ends. This CDR3 spans 13 amino acids. The germline gives CDR1 SGHDN, CDR2 FVKESK.

This CDR3 reads CASSIGSNTEAFF. The CDR3 DNA reads as TGTGCCAGTAGTATAGGGTCGAACACTGAAGCTTTCTTT. J is TRBJ1-1 and V is TRBV19, with D hard to call. Germline V gene lookup returns CDR1 LNHDA and CDR2 SQIVND (reference sequence). This CDR3 spans 13 amino acids. Trimming removed 1 base from V and 1 base from J, with 4 bases in between. Full variable domain (missing parts from reference TRBV19 and TRBJ1-1): DGGITQSPKYLFRKEGQNVTLSCEQNLNHDAMYWYRQDPGQGLRLIYYSQIVNDFQKGDIAEGYSVSREKKESFPLTVTSAQKNPTAFYLCASSIGSNTEAFFGQGTRLTVV.

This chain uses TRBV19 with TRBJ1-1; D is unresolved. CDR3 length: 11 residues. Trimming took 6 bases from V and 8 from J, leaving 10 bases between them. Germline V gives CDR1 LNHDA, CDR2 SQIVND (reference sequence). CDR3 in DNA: TGTGCCAGTAGCGCTTACCGAGAAGCTTTCTTT. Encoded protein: CASSAYREAFF.

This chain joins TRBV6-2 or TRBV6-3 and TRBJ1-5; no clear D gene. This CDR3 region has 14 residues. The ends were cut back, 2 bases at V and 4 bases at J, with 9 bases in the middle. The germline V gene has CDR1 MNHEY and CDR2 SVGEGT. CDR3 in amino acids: CASSYPSGNQPQHF. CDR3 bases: TGTGCCAGCAGTTACCCCTCGGGGAATCAGCCCCAGCATTTT.

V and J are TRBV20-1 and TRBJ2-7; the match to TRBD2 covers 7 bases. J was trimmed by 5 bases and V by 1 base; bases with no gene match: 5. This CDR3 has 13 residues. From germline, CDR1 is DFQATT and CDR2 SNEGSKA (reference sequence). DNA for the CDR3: TGCAGTGCTAGAGCGGTAGGGACTAACGAGCAGTACTTC. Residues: CSARAVGTNEQYF.

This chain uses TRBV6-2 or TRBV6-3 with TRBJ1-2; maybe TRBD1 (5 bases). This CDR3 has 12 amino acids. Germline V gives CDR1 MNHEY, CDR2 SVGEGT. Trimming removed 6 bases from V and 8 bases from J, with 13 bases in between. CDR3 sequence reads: CASSSGPLGYTF. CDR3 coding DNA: TGTGCCAGCAGCTCAGGGCCTCTGGGCTACACCTTC.

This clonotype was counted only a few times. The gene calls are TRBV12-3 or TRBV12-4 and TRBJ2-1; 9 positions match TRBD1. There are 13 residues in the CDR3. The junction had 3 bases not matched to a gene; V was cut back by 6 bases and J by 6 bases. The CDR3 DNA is TGTGCCAGCAGACCGACAGGGGGCAATGAGCAGTTCTTC. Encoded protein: CASRPTGGNEQFF.

In DNA form, the CDR3 reads TGCAGTGCTAGACGGGGCCTCGGACAGAAGGAGGGCTACACCTTC. Its protein product is CSARRGLGQKEGYTF. The J gene is TRBJ1-2, the V gene TRBV20-1; D might be TRBD1 (6 bases). The CDR3 has 15 residues. Per the germline V gene, CDR1 is DFQATT and CDR2 is SNEGSKA (reference sequence). The V gene lost 2 bases and the J gene lost 8 bases, with 21 bases spanning the gap.

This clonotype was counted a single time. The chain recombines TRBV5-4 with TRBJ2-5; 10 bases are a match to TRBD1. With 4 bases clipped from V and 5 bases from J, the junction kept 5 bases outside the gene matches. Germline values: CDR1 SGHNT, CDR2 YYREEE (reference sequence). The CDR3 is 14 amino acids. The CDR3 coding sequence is TGTGCCAGCAGCCCGGGACAGGGGCTGGAGACCCAGTACTTC. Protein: CASSPGQGLETQYF.

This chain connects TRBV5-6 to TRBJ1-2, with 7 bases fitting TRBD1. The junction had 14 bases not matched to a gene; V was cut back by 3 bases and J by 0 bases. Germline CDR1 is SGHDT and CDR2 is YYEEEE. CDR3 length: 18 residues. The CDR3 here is CASSSIKTGPITNYGYTF. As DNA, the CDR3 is TGTGCCAGCAGCTCGATTAAGACAGGGCCGATAACTAACTATGGCTACACCTTC.

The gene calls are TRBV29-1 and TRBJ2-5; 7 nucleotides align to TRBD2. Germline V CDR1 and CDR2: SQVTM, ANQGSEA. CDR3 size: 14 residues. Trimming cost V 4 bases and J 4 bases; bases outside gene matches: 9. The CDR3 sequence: CSVVKRGLGETQYF. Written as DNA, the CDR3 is TGCAGCGTTGTGAAGCGGGGCCTCGGAGAGACCCAGTACTTC.

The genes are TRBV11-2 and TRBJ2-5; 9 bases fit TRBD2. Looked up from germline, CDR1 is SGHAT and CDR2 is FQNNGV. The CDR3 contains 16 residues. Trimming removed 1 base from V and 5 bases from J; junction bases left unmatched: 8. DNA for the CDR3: TGTGCCAGCAGCTTAGGATCAGGGACTAGCCATGAGACCCAGTACTTC. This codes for CASSLGSGTSHETQYF. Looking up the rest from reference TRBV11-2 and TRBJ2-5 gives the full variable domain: EAGVAQSPRYKIIEKRQSVAFWCNPISGHATLYWYQQILGQGPKLLIQFQNNGVVDDSQLPKDRFSAERLKGVDSTLKIQPAKLEDSAVYLCASSLGSGTSHETQYFGPGTRLLVL.

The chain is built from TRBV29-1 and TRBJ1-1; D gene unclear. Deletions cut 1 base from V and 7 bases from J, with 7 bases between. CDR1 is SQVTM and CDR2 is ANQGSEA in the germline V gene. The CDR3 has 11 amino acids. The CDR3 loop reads CSVEGANEAFF. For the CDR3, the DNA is TGCAGCGTTGAAGGTGCTAATGAAGCTTTCTTT.

DNA of the CDR3: TGTGCCAGCAGCTTAGGGGGCAGTCAGCCCCAGCATTTT. It is translated as CASSLGGSQPQHF. This chain connects TRBV7-8 to TRBJ1-5; TRBD1 is a possible D gene (5 bases). The CDR3 runs 13 residues. The V and J ends lost 1 base and 6 bases respectively, with 7 bases between them. Looked up from germline, CDR1 is SGHVS and CDR2 is FQNEAQ.

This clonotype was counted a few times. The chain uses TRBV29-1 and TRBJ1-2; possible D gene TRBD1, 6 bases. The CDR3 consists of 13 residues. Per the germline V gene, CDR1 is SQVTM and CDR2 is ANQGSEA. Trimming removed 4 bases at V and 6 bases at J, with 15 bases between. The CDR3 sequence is CSVAPRAGDGYTF. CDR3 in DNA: TGCAGCGTTGCACCTAGGGCAGGGGATGGCTACACCTTC.